This T cell receptor beta chain was retrieved from a study of blood T cell repertoires in COVID-19. Study context: Some COVID-19 samples were acute and others convalescent; all came from the United States, Italy and Spain.

Looked up from germline, CDR1 is MDHEN and CDR2 is SYDVKM. V shed 5 bases and J shed 2 bases, with 8 bases lying between them. This CDR3 comprises 13 residues. Assignment of participants to cohorts was predicated upon participant-reported clinical history. Two negative PCRs, clearance, or symptom resolution characterized the recovered Cohort 3 donors. Here immunoSEQ multiplex PCR was the method, and the copy in TCRdb shows in-frame clones only, minus some. The table lists about 370,000 clones, roughly nine tenths of them singletons. The chain couples TRBV28 to TRBJ2-3, with no clear D. Specimen: PBMCs or T cells enriched from blood (not recorded which). This clonotype was obtained from a young man who had recovered from COVID-19. DNA of the CDR3: TGTGCCAGCAGTCCACACGACACAGATACGCAGTATTTT. Translated, it gives CASSPHDTDTQYF.